The following is a T cell receptor (beta chain) sequence with its context. Its antigen is currently unknown. Generated by immunoSEQ multiplex PCR, the TCRdb table keeps only in-frame clones and is missing some. The top ten hold more than 15% of the sample, which has about 9,000 clones, 71% seen once. The data are from a study of early stage breast cancer tumors. Study-wide results and caveats: Blood repertoires resembled normal breast more than tumor.

Germline V gene data show CDR1 as SGHRS and CDR2 as YFSETQ. The CDR3 sequence is 16 residues long. With V trimmed by 5 bases and J by 3 bases, 9 bases remained unmatched. The sequence came from a person between 60 and 70 years old with breast cancer. Sequencing was done on a sample of normal breast tissue next to the tumor. The chain links TRBV5-1 to TRBJ2-7, with TRBD2 identical over 12 bases. This CDR3 is CASRPFLAGGHYEQYF. The CDR3 DNA reads as TGCGCCAGCAGACCTTTCCTAGCGGGAGGGCACTACGAGCAGTACTTC.